This T cell receptor (beta chain) was sequenced for a study of OX40 agonist ivuxolimab in advanced cancers. Study information: There were three patients with partial responses, one having hepatocellular carcinoma and two cutaneous melanoma.

Assay used: immunoSEQ multiplex PCR; TCRdb lists only in-frame clones, some missing. The sample contains 96,000 or so clones, approximately 84% of which appear only once. The V and J ends lost 0 bases and 7 bases, in that order; junction bases with no gene match: 10. The CDR3 contains 15 residues. Per the germline V gene, CDR1 is SGDLS and CDR2 is YYNGEE. The chain uses TRBV9 and TRBJ2-7; 7 nucleotides match TRBD2. This receptor was taken from an adult with an advanced solid tumor such as melanoma, head and neck, liver or kidney cancer. The source was CD4+ or CD8+ T cells sorted from blood, collected in a trial of the OX40 agonist ivuxolimab. CDR3 DNA: TGTGCCAGCAGCGTAGCCAGCGGGACCGCCGGGGAGCAGTACTTC. The encoded protein is CASSVASGTAGEQYF. Based on the CDR3 plus reference TRBV9 and TRBJ2-7, the full variable domain is DSGVTQTPKHLITATGQRVTLRCSPRSGDLSVYWYQQSLDQGLQFLIQYYNGEERAKGNILERFSAQQFPDLHSELNLSSLELGDSALYFCASSVASGTAGEQYFGPGTRLTVT.